This entry features one T cell receptor (beta chain) sequence. Its target is unknown. TCR beta libraries carry UMIs added by 5'RACE template switching. TCRdb re-analyzed the 5' RACE reads; it lists each CDR3 protein once, without DNA. The ten top clones account for 12%, within a sample of just under 150,000 distinct CDR3 sequences. These data are taken from a study of T cells expressing NK-cell markers. Study in general: Sorted CD3+CD56+NKG2C+, CD3+CD56+NKG2C- and CD3+CD56-NKG2C+ T cells provided the TCR beta repertoires.

CDR1 PRHDT and CDR2 FYEKMQ come from the germline V gene (reference sequence). The CDR3 is 15 residues long. General study points: CD8+ T cells in over 5 donors included dominant NKG2C+ clonotypes at 1.0-7.0%. Unclear, still, was the HCMV specificity of the expanded NKG2C+ T cell clones.

The clonotype originates from a man aged 18 to 30 in good health. The chain couples TRBV13 to TRBJ2-1; no DNA is available, so the TRBD2 call from TCRdb remains unchecked. The source material was blood T cells: a sorted CD56 or NKG2C T cell subset, CD4+ or CD8+ T cells, or bulk PBMC T cells (not recorded which). Here the CDR3 reads CASSLDPSPGNEQFF. The complete variable domain, with remaining parts taken from reference TRBV13 and TRBJ2-1, reads AAGVIQSPRHLIKEKRETATLKCYPIPRHDTVYWYQQGPGQDPQFLISFYEKMQSDKGSIPDRFSAQQFSDYHSELNMSSLELGDSALYFCASSLDPSPGNEQFFGPGTRLTVL.